This T cell receptor (beta chain) was documented in a study of blood T cell repertoires in COVID-19. The length of the CDR3 is 15 residues. Only in-frame clones appear in the TCRdb table, and some are missing; sequencing was by immunoSEQ multiplex PCR. The sample lists roughly 49,000 clones, 85% to 95% seen once, with 9.7% in the top ten. The receptor's source is an elderly woman with acute or convalescent COVID-19. The chain couples TRBV21-1 to TRBJ2-1; whether TRBD1, the table's D call, matches the DNA was not checked. TRBV21-1 is deemed a pseudogene. Sequencing was carried out using peripheral blood. CDR3 amino acids: CASPTGCGSYNEQFF. Here the CDR3 DNA reads TGTGCCAGCCCGACAGGGTGCGGCTCCTACAATGAGCAGTTCTTC.